The 28 T cell receptor beta chains below all came from one sample that was sequenced in a study of T cell clonality in common variable immunodeficiency. Only in-frame clones appear in the TCRdb table, and some are missing; sequencing was by immunoSEQ multiplex PCR. There are about 47,000 clones in the sample, none observed a single time. The sequencing input was peripheral blood mononuclear cells. Receptors originate from a person aged 18 to 70 in good health.

This clone came up many times. From the germline J gene comes the end of the CDR3, since the read stops 3 residues before it. The gene calls are TRBV20-1 and TRBJ2-2; 11 bases agree with TRBD2. V gave up 6 bases and J gave up 6 bases; unmatched junction bases: 6. The CDR3 contains 14 residues. Germline assignment: CDR1 DFQATT and CDR2 SNEGSKA (reference sequence). The sequenced part of the CDR3 DNA is TGCAGTGCCCTTAGCGGGGGGGCGTCCGGGGAG. This codes for CSALSGGASGE. In full, the CDR3 reads CSALSGGASGELFF.

In this sample, this clone turned up many times. The CDR3 end lies 3 residues beyond the end of the read and is filled in from the germline J gene. The chain joins TRBV6-1 to TRBJ2-5; TRBD2 matches 10 bases. V lost 4 bases to trimming and J lost 4 bases; unmatched junction nucleotides: 9. The germline V gene encodes CDR1 MNHNS and CDR2 SASEGT. The CDR3 has 16 amino acids. This CDR3 reads CASSARTSGPTETQYF. The CDR3 DNA, read in part, is TGTGCCAGCAGTGCTAGGACTAGCGGTCCAACAGAGACC.

This clone has a count of ten or more. The CDR3 goes on 3 residues after the read ends, and that part is filled in from the germline J gene. The chain combines TRBV9 with TRBJ2-1, with unresolved D. V was clipped by 7 bases and J by 0 bases, with 17 bases between them. This CDR3 has 16 amino acids. Looked up from germline, CDR1 is SGDLS and CDR2 is YYNGEE. The sequenced CDR3 bases are TGTGCCAGCCATCCCTTGTCTCTAAGCTCCTACAATGAG. It codes for CASHPLSLSSYNE. The complete CDR3 reads CASHPLSLSSYNEQFF.

This clone has a handful of counts. Sequencing ends 3 residues short of the CDR3 end; the germline J gene provides the rest. The chain has TRBV11-2 and TRBJ1-6; the D is unclear. CDR1 is SGHAT, CDR2 FQNNGV, per germline. The CDR3 sequence is 13 residues long. V lost 2 bases to trimming and J lost 7 bases, with 6 bases between them. The part of the CDR3 DNA that was read is TGTGCCAGCAGCTTAATACAGAATTCACCC. Amino acids: CASSLIQNSP. The entire CDR3 protein reads CASSLIQNSPLHF.

At least ten counts were recorded for this clone. The CDR3 extends 3 residues past the end of the read, so its final part is completed from the germline J gene. The chain joins TRBV7-3 to TRBJ2-3; no clear D gene. The CDR3 has 16 amino acids. Trimming cost V 6 bases and J 1 base, with 17 bases left between them. CDR1 SGHTA and CDR2 FQGTGA come from the germline V gene. The CDR3 DNA, read in part, is TGTGCCAGCAGGCTCCAACCAGGCCTTCGCACAGATACG. Its protein is CASRLQPGLRTDT. The whole CDR3 reads CASRLQPGLRTDTQYF.

This clone was observed at least ten times. Read sequence stops 3 residues before the CDR3 end, and the germline J gene provides the missing end. This chain joins TRBV20-1 and TRBJ2-5; 10 bases agree with TRBD2. CDR1 DFQATT and CDR2 SNEGSKA come from the germline V gene (reference sequence). The CDR3 is 17 amino acids. With 2 bases clipped from V and 1 base from J, the junction kept 10 bases outside the gene matches. The DNA read from the CDR3 is TGCAGTGCTAGATTGTTAGCGGGGGGAAATATCCAAGAGACC. Amino acids: CSARLLAGGNIQET. The full CDR3 sequence reads CSARLLAGGNIQETQYF.

This clone was counted many times. Incomplete CDR3 DNA: TGTGCCAGCAGCGTACAGGGGGTAAACACCGGGGAG. As protein: CASSVQGVNTGE. The entire CDR3 protein is CASSVQGVNTGELFF. The chain links TRBV2 to TRBJ2-2; TRBD1 agrees at 8 bases. The observed sequence ends 3 residues before the CDR3 terminus, with the missing tail filled in from the germline J gene. The length of the CDR3 is 15 residues. Trimming removed 6 bases from V and 2 bases from J; junction bases left unmatched: 5. Germline CDR1 and CDR2: SNHLY and FYNNEI.

This clone was found many times. The CDR3 is cut off 3 residues early in the read; its end comes from the germline J gene. The chain recombines TRBV7-9 with TRBJ1-2; a weak D match, TRBD1 (6 bases). Germline-derived CDR1 and CDR2 are SEHNR and FQNEAQ (reference sequence). CDR3 length: 14 amino acids. The DNA read from the CDR3 is TGTGCCAGCAGCTTAGCCGGACAGTTAACGGGC. It translates to CASSLAGQLTG. The full-length CDR3 reads as CASSLAGQLTGYTF.

The sample holds many counts of this clone. The read ends 3 residues before the CDR3 terminus; that terminus is restored from the germline J gene. The rearrangement links TRBV5-1 to TRBJ2-1; 9 nucleotides align to TRBD2. The length of the CDR3 is 14 residues. J lost 5 bases, V lost 4 bases, and 4 bases had no gene match. Germline V lookup: CDR1 SGHRS, CDR2 YFSETQ. CDR3 bases read: TGCGCCAGCAGCCTCGGACTAGCGAACAATGAG. Translated, it gives CASSLGLANNE. The complete CDR3 sequence is CASSLGLANNEQFF.

This clone was found many times. The CDR3 goes on 3 residues after the read ends, and that part is filled in from the germline J gene. V and J are TRBV5-1 and TRBJ2-5, with 7 bases matching TRBD1. V was clipped by 0 bases and J by 0 bases; unmatched bases: 8. There are 17 residues in the CDR3. The germline CDR1 and CDR2 sequences are SGHRS and YFSETQ. CDR3 bases read: TGCGCCAGCAGCTTGGCCGTAGGGGGCCTCTACCAAGAGACC. The encoded protein is CASSLAVGGLYQET. The full CDR3 protein is CASSLAVGGLYQETQYF.

In regard to this clone: The CDR3 goes on 3 residues after the read ends, and that part is filled in from the germline J gene. The chain uses TRBV18 and TRBJ2-7; D call uncertain. There are 14 residues in the CDR3. Germline CDR1 is KGHSH and CDR2 is LQKENI. The V end lost 6 bases, the J end lost 0 bases, and 12 bases lay between the germline ends. The part of the CDR3 DNA that was read is TGTGCCAGCTCGGTTTCCCCTAGCTCCTACGAG. Translated, it gives CASSVSPSSYE. The complete CDR3 reads CASSVSPSSYEQYF.

This clone was seen repeatedly, ten times or more. The read finishes 3 residues shy of the CDR3 end, and the germline J gene is used to complete it. V is TRBV20-1 and J is TRBJ2-1; 15 nucleotides align to TRBD2. Trimming cost V 1 base and J 5 bases; bases outside gene matches: 9. From germline, CDR1 is DFQATT and CDR2 SNEGSKA (reference sequence). The CDR3 loop spans 18 amino acids. CDR3 loop: CSARASLGLAGGNNEQFF. The CDR3 bases that were read are TGCAGTGCTAGAGCGAGTCTCGGACTAGCGGGAGGGAACAATGAG.

This clone was picked up many times. Sequencing ends 3 residues short of the CDR3 end; the germline J gene provides the rest. The chain has TRBV10-3 and TRBJ1-1; 10 nucleotides match TRBD1. The germline CDR1 and CDR2 sequences are ENHRY and SYGVKD. Trimming took 6 bases from V and 6 from J; bases not matched to a gene: 10. This CDR3 is built from 15 residues. Incomplete CDR3 DNA: TGTGCCATCAGCGCGGGACAGGGGAAGTTCTCTGAA. Protein product: CAISAGQGKFSE. In full, the CDR3 reads CAISAGQGKFSEAFF.

In this sample, this clone turned up many times. Coverage ceases 3 residues before the CDR3 finishes, and the germline J gene fills in the end. V usage is TRBV20-1 and J usage is TRBJ2-7, with TRBD1 matching over 7 bases. The V gene end was trimmed by 3 bases and the J gene end by 0 bases; junction bases not matched to a gene: 5. Germline CDR1 and CDR2: DFQATT and SNEGSKA (reference sequence). The CDR3 length is 14 residues. This chain's CDR3 is CSASGTVNSYEQYF. The sequenced CDR3 bases are TGCAGTGCTAGCGGGACAGTCAACTCCTACGAG.

There are many counts of this clone. The observed sequence ends 3 residues before the CDR3 terminus, with the missing tail filled in from the germline J gene. This chain uses TRBV20-1 with TRBJ2-5; TRBD2 is a possible D gene (5 bases). V lost 0 bases and J lost 0, with 20 bases in between. Looked up from germline, CDR1 is DFQATT and CDR2 is SNEGSKA (reference sequence). This CDR3 region has 18 residues. CDR3 sequence reads: CSARDLKAVGRYQETQYF. The CDR3 DNA, read in part, is TGCAGTGCTAGAGATCTGAAAGCGGTGGGCAGGTACCAAGAGACC.

This clone was seen at least ten times. Read sequence stops 3 residues before the CDR3 end, and the germline J gene provides the missing end. The chain has TRBV7-3 and TRBJ1-1, with 8 bases matching TRBD1. V lost 3 bases, J lost 1 base, and 4 bases stayed unmatched. The CDR3 contains 15 residues. CDR1 is SGHTA and CDR2 is FQGTGA in the germline V gene. This chain's CDR3 is CASSLTGVENTEAFF. The part of the CDR3 DNA that was read is TGTGCCAGCAGCTTGACAGGGGTGGAGAACACTGAA. Using reference TRBV7-3 and TRBJ1-1 for the parts outside the CDR3, the full variable domain is GAGVSQTPSNKVTEKGKYVELRCDPISGHTALYWYRQSLGQGPEFLIYFQGTGAADDSGLPNDRFFAVRPEGSVSTLKIQRTERGDSAVYLCASSLTGVENTEAFFGQGTRLTVV.

In the case of this clone: The read gets to within 3 residues of the CDR3 end, and the germline J gene fills in the rest. This sequence joins TRBV20-1 and TRBJ2-7, with 12 bases aligning to TRBD2. The CDR3 consists of 16 residues. V gave up 2 bases and J gave up 0 bases; unmatched junction bases: 5. The germline gives CDR1 DFQATT, CDR2 SNEGSKA (reference sequence). The DNA read from the CDR3 is TGCAGTGCTAGACCCGGACTAGCGGGGTACTCCTACGAG. Its translation is CSARPGLAGYSYE. The complete CDR3 sequence is CSARPGLAGYSYEQYF.

This clone was observed many times. CDR3 residues: CSASTIANYGYTF. Incomplete CDR3 DNA: TGCAGTGCTAGCACGATAGCTAACTATGGC. The chain joins TRBV20-1 to TRBJ1-2; D remains unclear. The CDR3 end is not reached by the read, which stops 3 residues before it; the germline J gene fills it in. V shed 3 bases and J shed 0 bases, with 8 bases lying between them. The V gene's germline CDR1 is DFQATT and CDR2 SNEGSKA (reference sequence). This CDR3 contains 13 residues.

This clone appeared many times. The DNA ends 3 residues before the CDR3 does, and the rest of the CDR3 is filled in from the germline J gene. The rearrangement joins TRBV7-3 to TRBJ2-1; 11 nucleotides match TRBD2. The ends lost 5 bases at V and 6 bases at J; junction bases unmatched: 9. Germline lookup yields CDR1 SGHTA and CDR2 FQGTGA. The CDR3 has 16 amino acids. The part of the CDR3 DNA that was read is TGTGCCAGCAGCACGCTAGGACTAGCGGGTTCCAATGAG. This translates into CASSTLGLAGSNE. The whole CDR3 sequence is CASSTLGLAGSNEQFF.

This clone was seen a handful of times. The sequenced part of the CDR3 DNA is TGTGCCAGCAGCACCGCCAGGGTGAGAATTGAAAAA. Translated, it gives CASSTARVRIEK. The full CDR3 is CASSTARVRIEKLFF. V gene TRBV7-8 combines with J gene TRBJ1-4, with D perhaps matching TRBD1 (5 bases). The read finishes 3 residues shy of the CDR3 end, and the germline J gene is used to complete it. CDR1 SGHVS and CDR2 FQNEAQ come from the germline V gene. V gave up 5 bases and J gave up 7 bases, with 17 bases separating them. The CDR3 has 15 amino acids.

At least ten counts were recorded for this clone. From the germline J gene comes the end of the CDR3, since the read stops 3 residues before it. V gene TRBV20-1 combines with J gene TRBJ1-6, with D possibly matching TRBD1 (5 bases). V shed 4 bases and J shed 0 bases, with 10 bases lying between them. There are 15 residues in the CDR3. The germline V gene has CDR1 DFQATT and CDR2 SNEGSKA (reference sequence). The CDR3: CSAKAQGSYNSPLHF. The DNA read from the CDR3 is TGCAGTGCTAAGGCGCAGGGCTCCTATAATTCACCC.

This clone was recorded many times. The read terminates 3 residues ahead of where the CDR3 ends, so the germline J gene completes it. The J gene is TRBJ1-1, the V gene TRBV30, with TRBD1 identical over 8 bases. J was trimmed by 6 bases and V by 3 bases; bases with no gene match: 6. The CDR3 consists of 13 residues. Germline V gene data show CDR1 as GTSNPN and CDR2 as SVGIG (reference sequence). The CDR3 loop is CAWRKQGGSEAFF. The sequenced CDR3 bases are TGTGCCTGGAGGAAACAGGGGGGATCTGAA.

This clone was counted at least ten times. The read terminates 3 residues before the CDR3 end, so the remaining end is supplied by the germline J gene. V and J are TRBV2 and TRBJ1-6; weak D call: TRBD1 (6 bases). CDR1 and CDR2 from the germline V gene are SNHLY and FYNNEI. The ends were cut back, 7 bases at V and 4 bases at J, with 14 bases in the middle. This CDR3 has 15 amino acids. The CDR3 reads CASTQPQGYNSPLHF. The sequenced CDR3 bases are TGTGCCAGCACCCAGCCCCAGGGGTATAATTCACCC.

This clone was observed at least ten times. The sequenced fragment ends 3 residues before the CDR3 boundary, so the rest is inferred from the germline J gene. This rearrangement joins TRBV7-2 to TRBJ2-6; TRBD1 aligns across 7 bases. Trimming at V came to 5 bases and at J to 2 bases, leaving 3 bases not matched to a gene. The CDR3 extends over 15 amino acids. Germline CDR1 SGHTA, CDR2 FQGNSA. The CDR3 region is CASSRDRAGANVLTF. CDR3 DNA, as far as it was read: TGTGCCAGCAGCCGAGACAGGGCTGGGGCCAACGTC.

This clone was counted ten times or more. The read ends 3 residues early relative to the CDR3; the germline J gene fills the gap. This chain links TRBV18 with TRBJ2-7; 8 nucleotides align to TRBD1. The CDR3 is 14 amino acids. Germline V gene data show CDR1 as KGHSH and CDR2 as LQKENI. Germline trimming cut 3 bases from V and 1 base from J; bases unmatched to any gene: 2. The covered CDR3 bases are TGTGCCAGCTCACCTCGGGACAGGTCCTACGAG. This encodes CASSPRDRSYE. The full-length CDR3 reads as CASSPRDRSYEQYF.

This clone was seen ten or more times. The CDR3 goes on 3 residues after the read ends, and that part is filled in from the germline J gene. The rearrangement links TRBV7-3 to TRBJ2-7, with 10 bases aligning to TRBD1. V shed 6 bases, J shed 5 bases, and the junction held 10 bases outside the gene matches. Looked up from germline, CDR1 is SGHTA and CDR2 is FQGTGA. This CDR3 is built from 15 residues. The DNA read from the CDR3 is TGTGCCAGCAGGTCTCCGGGACAGGGGCCCCACGAG. It translates to CASRSPGQGPHE. The complete CDR3 protein is CASRSPGQGPHEQYF.

This clone has ten or more counts. Read coverage stops 3 residues before the CDR3 terminus; the germline J gene supplies the remainder. The chain couples TRBV28 to TRBJ1-2, with D perhaps TRBD1 (6 bases). The germline V gene has CDR1 MDHEN and CDR2 SYDVKM. The CDR3 extends over 15 amino acids. V was clipped by 5 bases and J by 4 bases, with 17 bases between them. CDR3 amino acids: CASSPRGGGLYGYTF. The CDR3 bases that were read are TGTGCCAGCAGTCCCCGGGGGGGCGGACTCTATGGC.

Only a few counts were recorded for this clone. Coverage ceases 3 residues before the CDR3 finishes, and the germline J gene fills in the end. The chain has TRBV18 and TRBJ2-3, with TRBD2 matching 7 bases. The CDR3 runs to 16 residues. The germline V gene has CDR1 KGHSH and CDR2 LQKENI. The sequenced part of the CDR3 DNA is TGTGCCAGCTCACCCCCCCCAGCGGGAAAGAGGGAGACG. It translates to CASSPPPAGKRET. In full, the CDR3 is CASSPPPAGKRETQYF.